Listed here are 9 T cell receptor beta chains from one sample, sequenced in a study of T-cell memory formation after mild COVID-19. TCRdb fed the 5' RACE reads into MiXCR, producing one record per CDR3 protein. The sample lists 450,000 to 650,000 distinct CDR3 sequences, about 20% occurring once. Sequenced material: PBMCs or a T cell subset sorted from them (not recorded which). Receptors originate from an adult woman who had mild COVID-19 (a few samples of this study predate the infection). Cell type and time point are not known.

This chain uses TRBV19 with TRBJ2-7; 7 bases are shared with TRBD2. This CDR3 comprises 15 residues. Germline V CDR1 and CDR2: LNHDA, SQIVND (reference sequence). Trimming took 1 base from V and 4 from J; bases not matched to a gene: 7. The CDR3 DNA is TGTGCCAGTAGTATAGTCGGCGGGAGAGGGTACGAGCAGTACTTC. Protein sequence: CASSIVGGRGYEQYF.

The chain has TRBV14 and TRBJ2-2, with 10 positions matching TRBD1. Looked up from germline, CDR1 is SGHDN and CDR2 is FVKESK. The CDR3 is 17 residues long. J gave up 5 bases and V 5 bases, and 11 bases lay outside the gene matches. The CDR3 spells CASSDKPGQGGTGELFF. CDR3 DNA: TGTGCCAGCAGCGACAAACCTGGACAGGGGGGGACCGGGGAGCTGTTTTTT. The complete variable domain, with remaining parts taken from reference TRBV14 and TRBJ2-2, reads EAGVTQFPSHSVIEKGQTVTLRCDPISGHDNLYWYRRVMGKEIKFLLHFVKESKQDESGMPNNRFLAERTGGTYSTLKVQPAELEDSGVYFCASSDKPGQGGTGELFFGEGSRLTVL.

The sample holds a few counts of this clonotype. This chain connects TRBV4-3 to TRBJ2-7; 9 nucleotides line up with TRBD1. Trimming took 4 bases from V and 1 from J; bases not matched to a gene: 11. The CDR3 has 17 amino acids. Germline V gives CDR1 LGHNA, CDR2 YSLEER. CDR3: CASSLHLLGQGSYEQYF. CDR3 nucleotide sequence: TGCGCCAGCAGCCTCCACCTCCTTGGACAGGGGTCCTACGAGCAGTACTTC.

The rearrangement uses TRBV6-5 and TRBJ2-6, with D possibly TRBD2 on 6 matching bases. CDR1 and CDR2 (germline): MNHEY, SVGAGI. This CDR3 is 16 amino acids long. The V gene lost 0 bases and the J gene lost 2 bases, with 8 bases spanning the gap. Here the CDR3 reads CASSYSGGTGANVLTF. The CDR3 DNA follows: TGTGCCAGCAGTTACTCGGGGGGAACTGGGGCCAACGTCCTGACTTTC.

The table lists this clonotype with a few counts. This rearrangement joins TRBV27 to TRBJ2-5; 7 positions match TRBD1. This CDR3 region has 14 residues. V was clipped by 7 bases and J by 3 bases; unmatched bases: 8. The V gene's germline CDR1 is MNHEY and CDR2 SMNVEV (reference sequence). Here the CDR3 DNA reads TGTGCCAGCAATTCCGGGACAGCAAAAGAGACCCAGTACTTC. Protein sequence: CASNSGTAKETQYF.

The genes are TRBV24-1 and TRBJ2-3; D ambiguous. The CDR3 has 13 residues. Trimming pared 7 bases from V and 2 bases from J, leaving 9 bases between. Germline values: CDR1 KGHDR, CDR2 SFDVKD. In nucleotides, the CDR3 is TGTGCCACCAGGTTTAAAGACACAGATACGCAGTATTTT. Protein sequence: CATRFKDTDTQYF.

The chain is built from TRBV5-1 and TRBJ2-7; a possible D gene is TRBD2 (6 bases). V dropped 4 bases and J dropped 2 bases, with 19 bases sitting between them. The germline CDR1 and CDR2 sequences are SGHRS and YFSETQ. The CDR3 sequence is 16 residues long. For the CDR3, the DNA is TGCGCCAGCAGCCCGGGTCGGGGAGGCAGGACCTACGAGCAGTACTTC. This encodes CASSPGRGGRTYEQYF.

This clonotype was found many times. The chain uses TRBV6-2 or TRBV6-3 and TRBJ1-5; D might be TRBD1 (6 bases). The V end lost 6 bases, the J end lost 4 bases, and 16 bases lay between the germline ends. CDR1 and CDR2 (germline): MNHEY, SVGEGT. CDR3 length equals 15 residues. This CDR3 reads CASSPGVADNQPQHF. CDR3 DNA: TGTGCCAGCAGCCCAGGGGTCGCAGATAATCAGCCCCAGCATTTT.

This clonotype appeared a few times. The chain is built from TRBV7-9 and TRBJ2-4; D is uncertain. The CDR3 consists of 13 residues. V was pared by 2 bases and J by 8 bases, with 10 bases between. Germline V lookup: CDR1 SEHNR, CDR2 FQNEAQ (reference sequence). CDR3 loop: CASSLSQPDIQYF. Written as DNA, the CDR3 is TGTGCCAGCAGCTTATCGCAACCTGACATTCAGTACTTC.